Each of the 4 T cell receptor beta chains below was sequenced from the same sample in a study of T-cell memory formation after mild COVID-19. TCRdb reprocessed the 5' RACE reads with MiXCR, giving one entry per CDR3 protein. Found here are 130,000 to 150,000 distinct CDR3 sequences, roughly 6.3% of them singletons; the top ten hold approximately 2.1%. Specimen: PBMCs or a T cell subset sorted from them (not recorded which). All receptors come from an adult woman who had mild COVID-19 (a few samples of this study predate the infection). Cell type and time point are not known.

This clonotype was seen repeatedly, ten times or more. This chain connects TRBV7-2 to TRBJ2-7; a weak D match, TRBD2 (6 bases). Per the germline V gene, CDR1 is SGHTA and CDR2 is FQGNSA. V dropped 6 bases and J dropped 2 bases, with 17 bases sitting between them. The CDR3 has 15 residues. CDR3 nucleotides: TGTGCCAGCAGACCTGGGACTGCTGGTACCTACGAGCAGTACTTC. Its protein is CASRPGTAGTYEQYF.

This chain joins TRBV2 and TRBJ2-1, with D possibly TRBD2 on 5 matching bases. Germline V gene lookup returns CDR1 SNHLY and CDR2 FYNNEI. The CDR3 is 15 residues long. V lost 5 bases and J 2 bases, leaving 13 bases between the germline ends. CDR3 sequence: CASSLSGSTYNEQFF. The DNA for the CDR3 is TGTGCCAGCAGTCTATCGGGGAGCACCTACAATGAGCAGTTCTTC.

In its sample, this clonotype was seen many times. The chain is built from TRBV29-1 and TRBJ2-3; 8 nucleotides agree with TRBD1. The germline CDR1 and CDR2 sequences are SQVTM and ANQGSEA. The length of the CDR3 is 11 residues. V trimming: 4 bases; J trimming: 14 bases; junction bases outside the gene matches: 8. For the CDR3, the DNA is TGCAGCGTTGTGGGGGCAGGGGGCACGTATTTT. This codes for CSVVGAGGTYF.

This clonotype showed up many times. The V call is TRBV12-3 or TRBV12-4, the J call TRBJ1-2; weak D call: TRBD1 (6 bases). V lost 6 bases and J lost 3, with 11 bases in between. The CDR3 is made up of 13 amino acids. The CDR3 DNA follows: TGTGCCAGCAGCCTCAACAGGGACTATGGCTACACCTTC. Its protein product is CASSLNRDYGYTF.